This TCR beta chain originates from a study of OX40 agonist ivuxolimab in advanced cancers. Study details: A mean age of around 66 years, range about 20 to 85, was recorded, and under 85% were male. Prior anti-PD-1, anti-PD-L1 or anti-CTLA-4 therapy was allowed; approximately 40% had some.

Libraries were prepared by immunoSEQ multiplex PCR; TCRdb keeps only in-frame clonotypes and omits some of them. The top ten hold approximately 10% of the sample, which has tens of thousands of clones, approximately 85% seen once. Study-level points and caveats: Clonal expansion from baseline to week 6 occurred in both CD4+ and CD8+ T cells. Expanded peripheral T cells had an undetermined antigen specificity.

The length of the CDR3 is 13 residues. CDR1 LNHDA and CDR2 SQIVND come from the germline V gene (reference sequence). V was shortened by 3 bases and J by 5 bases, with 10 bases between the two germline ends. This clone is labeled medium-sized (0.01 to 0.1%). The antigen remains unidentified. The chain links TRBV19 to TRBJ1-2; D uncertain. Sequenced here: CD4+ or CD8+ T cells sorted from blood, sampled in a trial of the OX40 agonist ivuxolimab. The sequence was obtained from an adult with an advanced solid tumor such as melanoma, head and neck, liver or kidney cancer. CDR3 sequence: CASSMVAGYGYTF. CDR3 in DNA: TGTGCCAGTAGTATGGTTGCCGGATATGGCTACACCTTC.